These 14 T cell receptor beta chains came from one sample sequenced in a study of T cells after yellow fever vaccination. TCRdb reanalysed the 5' RACE reads using MiXCR and keeps one entry per CDR3 protein. This table has under 700,000 distinct CDR3 sequences, roughly 17% appearing once. Sequenced material: PBMCs, taken 4 to 5 days after the first yellow fever vaccination. These receptors were collected from a man aged 18 to 35 who received the YFV17D yellow fever vaccine.

This clonotype was found a few times. The gene calls are TRBV7-6 and TRBJ2-7; 8 positions match TRBD2. Germline-derived CDR1 and CDR2 are SGHVS and FNYEAQ. The CDR3 runs to 15 residues. The V and J ends lost 5 bases and 0 bases, in that order; junction bases with no gene match: 6. Here the CDR3 reads CASSELAGSSYEQYV. CDR3 nucleotides: TGTGCCAGCAGCGAGCTAGCGGGTAGCTCCTACGAGCAGTACGTC.

This chain links TRBV6-2 or TRBV6-3 with TRBJ2-1; no clear D. Germline assignment: CDR1 MNHEY and CDR2 SVGEGT. The CDR3 is made up of 14 amino acids. The V end was cut by 9 bases, the J end by 7 bases, with 19 bases between. The CDR3: CASGRAFNLNEQFF. The CDR3 DNA reads TGTGCCAGTGGACGGGCCTTTAATCTGAATGAGCAGTTCTTC.

The chain combines TRBV5-1 with TRBJ1-3, with D unresolved. The CDR3 has 14 amino acids. Germline V gene sequence: CDR1 SGHRS, CDR2 YFSETQ. The V end lost 0 bases, the J end lost 4 bases, and 8 bases lay between the germline ends. CDR3 DNA: TGCGCCAGCAGCTTGGACTCTGCCGGAAACACCATATATTTT. It encodes CASSLDSAGNTIYF.

This clonotype was counted a few times. The genes are TRBV4-2 and TRBJ2-7; possibly TRBD2 for D (5 bases). Trimming stripped 2 bases from V and 7 bases from J, with 12 bases between. Germline CDR1 reads LGHNA; CDR2 reads YNFKEQ. This CDR3 is built from 13 residues. CDR3 in amino acids: CASSQILGREQYF. The DNA of the CDR3 is TGTGCCAGCAGCCAAATCTTAGGGAGAGAGCAGTACTTC.

This clonotype was counted once. The J gene is TRBJ1-5, the V gene TRBV20-1; D gene unclear. V gave up 0 bases and J gave up 7 bases, with 13 bases separating them. CDR3 length: 14 amino acids. The germline V gene encodes CDR1 DFQATT and CDR2 SNEGSKA (reference sequence). CDR3 amino acids: CSARDWKGGQPQHF. CDR3 DNA sequence: TGCAGTGCTAGAGATTGGAAGGGAGGCCAGCCCCAGCATTTT.

This clonotype showed up just a few times. The rearrangement joins TRBV5-4 to TRBJ1-5, with 10 bases fitting TRBD1. V dropped 5 bases and J dropped 3; count of bases not matched to a gene: 5. The CDR3 spans 15 residues. Germline lookup yields CDR1 SGHNT and CDR2 YYREEE (reference sequence). This CDR3 is CASSYDRGPNQPQHF. For the CDR3, the DNA is TGTGCCAGCAGTTACGACAGGGGGCCCAATCAGCCCCAGCATTTT.

This clonotype was seen a few times. This chain connects TRBV7-2 to TRBJ2-3; no clear D. CDR3 length: 16 residues. The V gene lost 1 base and the J gene lost 0 bases, with 11 bases spanning the gap. CDR1 and CDR2 (germline): SGHTA, FQGNSA. The CDR3 loop is CASSLVSLSSTDTQYF. The DNA of the CDR3 is TGTGCCAGCAGCTTAGTCTCGCTCTCTAGCACAGATACGCAGTATTTT.

The rearrangement links TRBV28 to TRBJ1-6; 10 bases match TRBD1. This CDR3 has 16 residues. CDR1 and CDR2 from the germline V gene are MDHEN and SYDVKM. Unmatched junction bases numbered 9, after V lost 6 bases and J lost 7 bases. This CDR3 reads CASSAPGQGTNSPLHF. The CDR3 DNA sequence: TGTGCCAGCAGCGCTCCGGGACAGGGGACCAATTCACCCCTCCACTTT.

The gene calls are TRBV29-1 and TRBJ2-2, with D uncertain. The length of the CDR3 is 14 residues. V was pared by 7 bases and J by 1 base, with 13 bases between. Germline V gene sequence: CDR1 SQVTM, CDR2 ANQGSEA. CDR3 DNA: TGCAGCGCCAAAGTGGTACAGAACACCGGGGAGCTGTTTTTT. It specifies CSAKVVQNTGELFF.

This clonotype was found a few times. The chain couples TRBV2 to TRBJ2-7; 12 bases are shared with TRBD2. Germline trimming cut 6 bases from V and 0 bases from J; bases unmatched to any gene: 6. Germline V gene lookup returns CDR1 SNHLY and CDR2 FYNNEI. CDR3 length equals 16 residues. CDR3: CASSVTSGGPSYEQYF. CDR3 nucleotides: TGTGCCAGCAGCGTGACTAGCGGGGGACCCTCCTACGAGCAGTACTTC.

The rearrangement uses TRBV5-1 and TRBJ2-7; a possible D gene is TRBD1 (7 bases). This CDR3 region has 14 residues. Trimming cost V 6 bases and J 2 bases, with 15 bases left between them. Germline loops: CDR1 SGHRS, CDR2 YFSETQ. The CDR3 reads CASTRRGAPYEQYF. In nucleotides, the CDR3 is TGCGCCAGCACTCGCAGGGGGGCCCCCTACGAGCAGTACTTC.

This clonotype was observed a handful of times. The V call is TRBV19, the J call TRBJ2-2; D not resolved. The CDR3 length is 14 residues. The V gene's germline CDR1 is LNHDA and CDR2 SQIVND (reference sequence). V lost 2 bases to trimming and J lost 6 bases, with 10 bases between them. The CDR3 protein is CASSISLGAGELFF. In DNA, the CDR3 is TGTGCCAGTAGTATATCTCTAGGAGCCGGGGAGCTGTTTTTT.

This clonotype was counted only a few times. The chain recombines TRBV24-1 with TRBJ1-5; the D is unclear. There are 13 residues in the CDR3. V lost 4 bases to trimming and J lost 11 bases, with 14 bases between them. CDR1 and CDR2 from the germline V gene are KGHDR and SFDVKD. CDR3 protein: CATSEAGLETQHF. The CDR3 DNA is TGTGCCACCAGTGAGGCAGGTCTCGAAACCCAGCATTTT.

The chain carries TRBV7-9 and TRBJ2-1; D possibly matches TRBD1 or TRBD2 (5 bases each). This CDR3 is built from 16 residues. V was trimmed by 5 bases and J by 8 bases, leaving 22 bases between them. Germline lookup yields CDR1 SEHNR and CDR2 FQNEAQ (reference sequence). CDR3 sequence reads: CASSPLRGDGLDEQFF. DNA of the CDR3: TGTGCCAGCAGCCCACTTAGAGGGGACGGGTTGGATGAGCAGTTCTTC. Full variable domain (missing parts from reference TRBV7-9 and TRBJ2-1): DTGVSQNPRHKITKRGQNVTFRCDPISEHNRLYWYRQTLGQGPEFLTYFQNEAQLEKSRLLSDRFSAERPKGSFSTLEIQRTEQGDSAMYLCASSPLRGDGLDEQFFGPGTRLTVL.